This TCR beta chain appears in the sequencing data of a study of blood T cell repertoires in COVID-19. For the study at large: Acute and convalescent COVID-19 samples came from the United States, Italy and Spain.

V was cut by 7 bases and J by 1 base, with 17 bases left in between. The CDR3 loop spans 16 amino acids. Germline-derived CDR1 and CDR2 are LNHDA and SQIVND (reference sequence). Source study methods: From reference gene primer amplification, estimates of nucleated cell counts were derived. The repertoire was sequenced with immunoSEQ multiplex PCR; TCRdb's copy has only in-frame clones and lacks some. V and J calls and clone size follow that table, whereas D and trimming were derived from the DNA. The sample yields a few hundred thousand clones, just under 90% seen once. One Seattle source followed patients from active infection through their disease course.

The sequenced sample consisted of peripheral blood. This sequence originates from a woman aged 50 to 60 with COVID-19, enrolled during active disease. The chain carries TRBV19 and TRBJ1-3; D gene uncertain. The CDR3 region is CASKGGGAISGNTIYF. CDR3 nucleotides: TGTGCCAGTAAAGGTGGAGGAGCTATTTCTGGAAACACCATATATTTT.